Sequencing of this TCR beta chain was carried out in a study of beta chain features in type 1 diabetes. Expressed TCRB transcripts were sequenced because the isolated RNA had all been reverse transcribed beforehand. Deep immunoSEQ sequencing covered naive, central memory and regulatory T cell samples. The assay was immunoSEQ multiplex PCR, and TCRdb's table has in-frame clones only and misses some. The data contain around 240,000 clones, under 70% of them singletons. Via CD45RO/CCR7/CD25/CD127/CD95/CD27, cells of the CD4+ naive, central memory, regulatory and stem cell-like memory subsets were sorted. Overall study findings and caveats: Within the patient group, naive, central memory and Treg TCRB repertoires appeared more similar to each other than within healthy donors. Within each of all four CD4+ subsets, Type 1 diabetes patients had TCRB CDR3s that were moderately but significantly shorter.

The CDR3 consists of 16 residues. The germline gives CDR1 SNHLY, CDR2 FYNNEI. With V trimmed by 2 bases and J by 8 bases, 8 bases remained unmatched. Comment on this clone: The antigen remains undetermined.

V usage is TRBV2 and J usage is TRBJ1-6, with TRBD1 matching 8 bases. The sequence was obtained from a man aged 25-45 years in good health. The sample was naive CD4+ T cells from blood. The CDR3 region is CASSETGNRGYSPLHF. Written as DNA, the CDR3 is TGTGCCAGCAGTGAAACGGGGAACAGGGGGTATTCACCCCTCCACTTT.